Listed here are 21 T cell receptor beta chains from one sample, sequenced in a study of CD8 T cells in Susac syndrome. RNA amounts of about 0.45 to 1 ug underwent reverse transcription with random hexamers. TCRdb processed the immunoSEQ multiplex PCR reads anew with MiXCR; each CDR3 protein has one entry. Here the sample spans about 94,000 distinct CDR3 sequences, 85% to 95% being singletons. The sequencing input was CD4+ T cells from PBMCs. These receptors were obtained from a human donor with Susac syndrome.

This chain connects TRBV20-1 to TRBJ2-7; D is ambiguous. V lost 6 bases to trimming and J lost 3 bases, with 12 bases between them. This CDR3 is built from 12 residues. Germline CDR1 reads DFQATT; CDR2 reads SNEGSKA (reference sequence). The CDR3 spells CSAASDRYEQYF. In DNA form, the CDR3 reads TGCAGTGCGGCATCGGACCGCTACGAGCAGTACTTC.

The chain combines TRBV12-3 or TRBV12-4 with TRBJ2-5; TRBD2 matches 7 bases. This CDR3 region has 13 residues. Losses at the gene ends were 8 bases for V and 5 bases for J; bases not matched to a gene: 8. CDR3 coding DNA: TGTGCCAGCCTCCGGGGGGTAAGGGAGACCCAGTACTTC. This codes for CASLRGVRETQYF.

The chain carries TRBV2 and TRBJ2-7, with 7 bases lining up with TRBD1. Per the germline V gene, CDR1 is SNHLY and CDR2 is FYNNEI. J lost 4 bases, V lost 6 bases, and 9 bases had no gene match. The CDR3 has 14 amino acids. CDR3 sequence reads: CASRDPGQSYEQYF. The CDR3 nucleotides read TGTGCCAGCAGAGATCCGGGACAGTCTTACGAGCAGTACTTC.

J is TRBJ2-1 and V is TRBV5-4; 9 bases are a match to TRBD1. CDR3 length: 15 amino acids. Germline trimming cut 0 bases from V and 8 bases from J; bases unmatched to any gene: 6. Looked up from germline, CDR1 is SGHNT and CDR2 is YYREEE (reference sequence). The CDR3 region is CASSLDRDRVYEQFF. CDR3 sequence (DNA): TGTGCCAGCAGCTTGGACCGGGACAGGGTCTATGAGCAGTTCTTC.

J is TRBJ1-1 and V is TRBV12-3 or TRBV12-4; D gene uncertain. This CDR3 is 13 amino acids long. V lost 6 bases and J lost 4, with 12 bases in between. As DNA, the CDR3 is TGTGCCAGCAGCTGGAACTCTGGCACTGAAGCTTTCTTT. Protein product: CASSWNSGTEAFF.

The chain links TRBV12-3 or TRBV12-4 to TRBJ1-1, with TRBD1 matching over 7 bases. V shed 6 bases, J shed 4 bases, and the junction held 11 bases outside the gene matches. The CDR3 loop spans 15 amino acids. The CDR3 loop is CASSLTGTASTEAFF. The CDR3 nucleotides read TGTGCCAGCAGCTTAACCGGGACAGCCAGCACTGAAGCTTTCTTT.

This rearrangement joins TRBV7-9 to TRBJ2-2; 10 bases line up with TRBD1. The V segment lost 8 bases and the J segment 5 bases; nucleotides outside the gene matches: 8. The CDR3 runs to 15 residues. The V gene's germline CDR1 is SEHNR and CDR2 FQNEAQ (reference sequence). The CDR3 here is CASGSGTGATGELFF. CDR3 DNA: TGTGCCAGCGGCTCCGGGACAGGGGCGACCGGGGAGCTGTTTTTT.

The chain recombines TRBV6-2 or TRBV6-3 with TRBJ2-7; D is uncertain. The CDR3 runs 14 residues. V was trimmed by 2 bases and J by 4 bases, leaving 12 bases between them. Germline V lookup: CDR1 MNHEY, CDR2 SVGEGT. In DNA form, the CDR3 reads TGTGCCAGCAGTTACGGTTCAAGAAGGTACGAGCAGTACTTC. It codes for CASSYGSRRYEQYF.

As to this clonotype: A read error may account for a junction end that differs from germline. V and J are TRBV2 and TRBJ2-3, with TRBD2 identical over 12 bases. The germline CDR1 and CDR2 sequences are SNHLY and FYNNEI. The CDR3 has 15 amino acids. The CDR3 loop reads CASSEARTSGAARSF. In nucleotides, the CDR3 is TGTGCCAGCAGTGAAGCGAGGACTAGCGGGGCCGCCCGGTCTTTT.

This chain uses TRBV9 with TRBJ1-1, with 8 bases aligning to TRBD1. CDR1 is SGDLS, CDR2 YYNGEE, per germline. The J segment lost 1 base and the V segment lost 0 bases, leaving 2 bases of the junction unmatched. There are 15 residues in the CDR3. CDR3 region: CASSVAGQGNTEAFF. Here the CDR3 DNA reads TGTGCCAGCAGCGTAGCCGGACAGGGGAACACTGAAGCTTTCTTT.

This rearrangement joins TRBV29-1 to TRBJ2-2; TRBD2 agrees at 10 bases. The CDR3 totals 15 residues. Trimming removed 7 bases from V and 2 bases from J; junction bases left unmatched: 7. Per germline, CDR1 SQVTM and CDR2 ANQGSEA. CDR3 sequence: CSALTSGVNTGELFF. The CDR3 DNA follows: TGCAGCGCTCTAACTAGCGGGGTAAACACCGGGGAGCTGTTTTTT.

This rearrangement joins TRBV2 to TRBJ2-1; the match to TRBD1 covers 7 bases. Trimming at V came to 6 bases and at J to 7 bases, leaving 6 bases not matched to a gene. CDR3 length: 13 residues. Germline values: CDR1 SNHLY, CDR2 FYNNEI. Here the CDR3 DNA reads TGTGCCAGCAGGGTGGACAGGCAAAATGAGCAGTTCTTC. It encodes CASRVDRQNEQFF.

The J gene is TRBJ2-6, the V gene TRBV11-2; D may be TRBD1 (5 bases). Deletions cut 6 bases from V and 0 bases from J, with 12 bases between. The germline V gene has CDR1 SGHAT and CDR2 FQNNGV. CDR3 length equals 16 residues. The CDR3 sequence is CASSVGQLSGANVLTF. The CDR3, as DNA: TGTGCCAGCAGTGTGGGGCAGCTCTCTGGGGCCAACGTCCTGACTTTC.

This chain uses TRBV5-4 with TRBJ1-5; D gene ambiguous. The germline V gene has CDR1 SGHNT and CDR2 YYREEE (reference sequence). The CDR3 runs 12 residues. V was cut by 2 bases and J by 3 bases, with 3 bases left in between. CDR3 amino acids: CASSFDNQPQHF. The CDR3 DNA is TGTGCCAGCAGCTTTGACAATCAGCCCCAGCATTTT.

This clonotype was observed a single time. The V gene is TRBV9, the J gene TRBJ1-6; D is uncertain. The CDR3 runs to 14 residues. V gave up 3 bases and J gave up 10 bases, with 14 bases separating them. Germline CDR1 SGDLS, CDR2 YYNGEE. DNA for the CDR3: TGTGCCAGCAGCGCGGCCCGCTCGACATCACCCCTCCACTTT. Its protein product is CASSAARSTSPLHF.

The V gene is TRBV20-1, the J gene TRBJ2-7; D is perhaps TRBD1 (6 bases). The CDR3 is made up of 14 amino acids. V lost 6 bases, J lost 6 bases, and 21 bases lay in between. Germline CDR1 is DFQATT and CDR2 is SNEGSKA (reference sequence). DNA for the CDR3: TGCAGTGCCAAACCGACCCCAGGGGTCTCCGAGCAGTACTTC. Amino acids: CSAKPTPGVSEQYF.

This clonotype was seen a single time. The V call is TRBV12-3 or TRBV12-4, the J call TRBJ2-1; TRBD2 is a possible D gene (6 bases). This CDR3 spans 16 amino acids. V was shortened by 6 bases and J by 5 bases, with 20 bases between the two germline ends. Written as DNA, the CDR3 is TGTGCCAGCAGGGTAAGGTCGGGACTCACCCACAATGAGCAGTTCTTC. It is translated as CASRVRSGLTHNEQFF.

The chain recombines TRBV27 with TRBJ1-5, with D tentatively TRBD1 (5 bases). Germline CDR1 is MNHEY and CDR2 is SMNVEV (reference sequence). This CDR3 has 16 amino acids. V was cut by 3 bases and J by 5 bases, with 17 bases left in between. The CDR3 here is CASSFSGPRGDQPQHF. CDR3 DNA: TGTGCCAGCAGTTTTTCAGGGCCGCGTGGAGATCAGCCCCAGCATTTT.

The chain combines TRBV6-5 with TRBJ1-2; D is ambiguous. CDR1 is MNHEY and CDR2 is SVGAGI in the germline V gene. V gave up 0 bases and J gave up 9 bases, with 5 bases separating them. The CDR3 runs to 11 residues. The CDR3 DNA reads TGTGCCAGCAGTTACTCTGGGCGCTACACCTTC. Translation gives CASSYSGRYTF.

The V gene is TRBV10-3, the J gene TRBJ2-7; D not certain. Germline CDR1 ENHRY, CDR2 SYGVKD. The CDR3 loop spans 12 amino acids. V lost 3 bases to trimming and J lost 5 bases, with 8 bases between them. As DNA, the CDR3 is TGTGCCATCAGTGAAGCCAGCCACGAGCAGTACTTC. This codes for CAISEASHEQYF.

The chain recombines TRBV28 with TRBJ2-7; tentatively, D is TRBD1 (6 bases). Trimming cost V 6 bases and J 4 bases, with 16 bases left between them. The CDR3 consists of 14 residues. Germline V gene sequence: CDR1 MDHEN, CDR2 SYDVKM. CDR3 nucleotides: TGTGCCAGCAGCCCCGGCAGGGGAGAATACGAGCAGTACTTC. It translates to CASSPGRGEYEQYF.